This passage covers 16 T cell receptor beta chains from one sample sequenced in a study of Ad26.COV2.S vaccination and SARS-CoV-2 variants (dated by TCRdb to about 2021). Per the publication, the treatment or condition label means: around 19 received Ad26.COV2.S at low or high dose, single or two shots; a few received placebo; per-sample allocation not given. Repertoires of vaccine and placebo recipients were sequenced from samples taken on day 63 after the first injection. Preparation of the library involved the immunoSEQ multiplex PCR assay. This immuneACCESS table, as held by TCRdb, lists in-frame sequences with V and J called but not all clones. Of the missing ones, under half trace to an unresolved V gene in checked studies; the others have no known cause. This sample holds around 320,000 clones; about 85% were observed only once. The ten largest account for 2.1% of the sample. The sequenced sample was peripheral blood, obtained in a trial of Ad26.COV2.S vaccine versus placebo. Source of these receptors: a person aged 18-60 years who received the Ad26.COV2.S COVID-19 vaccine or a placebo.

In its sample, this clone was seen a few times. The CDR3 is CASSQAGEVTEAFF. The CDR3 DNA is TGTGCCAGCAGCCAAGCGGGGGAGGTCACTGAAGCTTTCTTT. The chain links TRBV4-2 to TRBJ1-1; possibly TRBD1 for D (5 bases). CDR1 LGHNA and CDR2 YNFKEQ come from the germline V gene. V was clipped by 1 base and J by 4 bases, with 10 bases between them. The CDR3 spans 14 residues.

The J gene is TRBJ2-1, the V gene TRBV5-1; D ambiguous. Germline V CDR1 and CDR2: SGHRS, YFSETQ. Trimming removed 0 bases from V and 2 bases from J, with 3 bases in between. The CDR3 extends over 13 amino acids. The CDR3 DNA reads as TGCGCCAGCAGCTTGGCCACCTACAATGAGCAGTTCTTC. Translated, it gives CASSLATYNEQFF.

The chain links TRBV4-2 to TRBJ1-2, with 11 bases lining up with TRBD1. The CDR3 extends over 16 amino acids. The germline gives CDR1 LGHNA, CDR2 YNFKEQ. The trim removed 2 bases at V and 3 bases at J, leaving 5 bases unmatched. CDR3 bases: TGTGCCAGCAGCCAACTTATGGGACAGGGGGACTATGGCTACACCTTC. Its translation is CASSQLMGQGDYGYTF.

The V and J genes are TRBV24-1 and TRBJ1-2; D is unresolved. This CDR3 comprises 9 residues. The germline V gene has CDR1 KGHDR and CDR2 SFDVKD. Trimming removed 12 bases at V and 3 bases at J, with 4 bases between. CDR3 loop: CAPYYGYTF. CDR3 bases: TGTGCCCCTTACTATGGCTACACCTTC.

The chain links TRBV4-1 to TRBJ2-7, with D perhaps assigned TRBD1 or TRBD2 (5 bases each). V was shortened by 8 bases and J by 4 bases, with 30 bases between the two germline ends. CDR1 and CDR2 (germline): MGHRA, YSYEKL. CDR3 length equals 18 residues. DNA for the CDR3: TGCGCCAGCTCCTCAATGTTGTCGGGACCCAGGCAAGGGTACGAGCAGTACTTC. Residues: CASSSMLSGPRQGYEQYF.

This clone was seen just once. This chain uses TRBV15 with TRBJ1-2; D possibly corresponds to TRBD1 (6 bases). This CDR3 has 16 amino acids. The V end lost 1 base, the J end lost 4 bases, and 16 bases lay between the germline ends. CDR1 and CDR2 from the germline V gene are LNHNV and YYDKDF (reference sequence). CDR3 sequence reads: CATSRVSGAVSYGYTF. The DNA for the CDR3 is TGTGCCACCAGCAGAGTTTCGGGGGCGGTGAGCTATGGCTACACCTTC.

This chain joins TRBV6-6 and TRBJ2-7; maybe TRBD2 (5 bases). The V end was cut by 6 bases, the J end by 0 bases, with 12 bases between. The CDR3 consists of 14 residues. CDR1 is MNHNY and CDR2 is SVGAGI in the germline V gene (reference sequence). The CDR3: CASSPRTHSYEQYF. CDR3 coding DNA: TGTGCCAGCAGCCCCCGGACTCACTCCTACGAGCAGTACTTC.

The rearrangement joins TRBV19 to TRBJ1-1; D gene ambiguous. Germline CDR1 and CDR2: LNHDA and SQIVND (reference sequence). This CDR3 comprises 12 residues. Between the trimmed V and J ends, which lost 6 bases and 6 bases, there was a span of 11 bases. The CDR3 DNA sequence: TGTGCCAGTAGAAAGACATTGGCTGAAGCTTTCTTT. It encodes CASRKTLAEAFF.

This clone has more than one count but fewer than ten. The chain has TRBV19 and TRBJ1-2; tentatively, D is TRBD1 (6 bases). Trimming took off 6 bases at V and 3 bases at J, with 8 bases between the two ends. This CDR3 spans 12 amino acids. Looked up from germline, CDR1 is LNHDA and CDR2 is SQIVND (reference sequence). CDR3 sequence: CASRAGDYGYTF. In DNA, the CDR3 is TGTGCCAGTAGGGCAGGGGACTATGGCTACACCTTC.

The gene calls are TRBV4-1 and TRBJ1-5, with 9 bases aligning to TRBD1. Germline assignment: CDR1 MGHRA and CDR2 YSYEKL. Trimming took 1 base from V and 4 from J; bases not matched to a gene: 5. The CDR3 contains 16 residues. The CDR3 region is CASSQGVTGGNQPQHF. DNA of the CDR3: TGCGCCAGCAGCCAAGGGGTGACAGGGGGTAATCAGCCCCAGCATTTT.

This sequence joins TRBV5-1 and TRBJ1-1; 8 bases align to TRBD1. Germline V gene data show CDR1 as SGHRS and CDR2 as YFSETQ. This CDR3 comprises 13 residues. The J segment lost 9 bases and the V segment lost 0 bases, leaving 4 bases of the junction unmatched. CDR3 nucleotide sequence: TGCGCCAGCAGCTTGGCAGGGGGCTGGAAAGCTTTCTTT. This translates into CASSLAGGWKAFF.

This rearrangement joins TRBV7-6 to TRBJ2-5; D ambiguous. V was clipped by 5 bases and J by 5 bases, with 18 bases between them. The CDR3 runs 15 residues. CDR1 SGHVS and CDR2 FNYEAQ come from the germline V gene. As DNA, the CDR3 is TGTGCCAGCAGCCTGCTTGGGGTGCAGGTGGAGACCCAGTACTTC. Protein product: CASSLLGVQVETQYF.

The genes are TRBV6-1 and TRBJ2-7; 7 bases match TRBD2. There are 16 residues in the CDR3. V shed 2 bases and J 4 bases; nucleotides not matched to a gene: 11. The V gene's germline CDR1 is MNHNS and CDR2 SASEGT. CDR3 sequence reads: CASSEKGGWGGYEQYF. DNA of the CDR3: TGTGCCAGCAGTGAAAAGGGCGGCTGGGGAGGGTACGAGCAGTACTTC.

This clone was detected only once. The chain uses TRBV2 and TRBJ2-2, with no clear D. Germline V CDR1 and CDR2: SNHLY, FYNNEI. The V gene lost 4 bases and the J gene lost 13 bases, with 13 bases spanning the gap. This CDR3 has 12 residues. The CDR3 loop reads CASSGTALGLFF. The DNA for the CDR3 is TGTGCCAGCAGTGGGACGGCCTTGGGGCTGTTTTTT.

In the case of this clone: Other DNA sequences in the same sample also yield this CDR3. The chain joins TRBV27 to TRBJ1-5; the match to TRBD1 covers 7 bases. V gave up 5 bases and J gave up 4 bases; unmatched junction bases: 5. This CDR3 is 14 amino acids long. The germline gives CDR1 MNHEY, CDR2 SMNVEV (reference sequence). CDR3 sequence: CASSPRTGNQPQHF. CDR3 coding DNA: TGTGCCAGCAGTCCGCGGACAGGAAATCAGCCCCAGCATTTT.

The rearrangement links TRBV5-4 to TRBJ2-7, with D perhaps TRBD1 (6 bases). V shed 7 bases and J shed 5 bases, with 16 bases lying between them. The CDR3 has 13 amino acids. The germline V gene has CDR1 SGHNT and CDR2 YYREEE (reference sequence). CDR3 nucleotide sequence: TGTGCCAGCGGCTACACAGGGTCCCACGAGCAGTACTTC. Its protein product is CASGYTGSHEQYF.